The 16 T cell receptor beta chains presented below share a single source sample, sequenced in a study of identical twins listed by TCRdb under 2016. Libraries were built with 5' RACE. Reads for this sample came from an Illumina HiSeq 2000. In-frame beta chains were kept once TCRdb had trimmed the public reads at Q25 with fastp and called clones with MiXCR. Rows with a matching CDR3 protein are joined into one entry that keeps the most common DNA and genes. For this sample the table gives 1,800,000 or so distinct CDR3 sequences, of which roughly a third were detected only once. The ten largest account for more than 0.25% of the sample. The sequencing sample was made of cord blood. The receptors come from a newborn girl in good health.

The J gene is TRBJ1-2, the V gene TRBV30; tentatively, D is TRBD1 (5 bases). V shed 8 bases and J shed 6 bases, with 13 bases lying between them. Germline V lookup: CDR1 GTSNPN, CDR2 SVGIG (reference sequence). This CDR3 contains 11 residues. Here the CDR3 reads CAGGRSNGYTF. The CDR3, as DNA: TGTGCCGGGGGAAGAAGTAATGGCTACACCTTC.

The sample holds a few counts of this clonotype. The gene calls are TRBV4-1 and TRBJ2-3; a possible D gene is TRBD1 (5 bases). Germline lookup yields CDR1 MGHRA and CDR2 YSYEKL. V was trimmed by 0 bases and J by 9 bases, leaving 10 bases between them. This CDR3 is built from 13 residues. The CDR3 spells CASSQDMWGTQYF. The CDR3 DNA follows: TGCGCCAGCAGCCAAGATATGTGGGGCACGCAGTATTTT.

About this clonotype itself: Being one base from a much bigger clone, this may be a read error. This sequence joins TRBV28 and TRBJ2-4; 7 positions match TRBD2. The J segment lost 13 bases and the V segment lost 5 bases, leaving 11 bases of the junction unmatched. CDR3 size: 13 residues. Per the germline V gene, CDR1 is MDHEN and CDR2 is SYDVKM. This CDR3 reads CASSPRLAQEQYF. CDR3 DNA: TGTGCCAGCAGTCCCCGACTAGCCCAGGAGCAGTACTTC.

At least ten counts were recorded for this clonotype. The chain has TRBV4-1 and TRBJ2-3; 11 bases are shared with TRBD2. CDR3 length equals 15 residues. With 1 base clipped from V and 6 bases from J, the junction kept 3 bases outside the gene matches. Germline CDR1 is MGHRA and CDR2 is YSYEKL. CDR3 nucleotides: TGCGCCAGCAGCCAAGTACTAGCGGGGGTGGATACGCAGTATTTT. It translates to CASSQVLAGVDTQYF.

The V call is TRBV5-1, the J call TRBJ1-2; D possibly corresponds to TRBD1 (6 bases). Germline CDR1 reads SGHRS; CDR2 reads YFSETQ. The V end lost 0 bases, the J end lost 8 bases, and 14 bases lay between the germline ends. CDR3 size: 14 residues. The CDR3 protein is CASSLEQGWRGYTF. The CDR3 region has the DNA TGCGCCAGCAGCTTGGAACAGGGATGGAGGGGCTACACCTTC.

V is TRBV20-1 and J is TRBJ2-7, with D unresolved. The CDR3 loop spans 12 amino acids. V lost 6 bases to trimming and J lost 0 bases, with 9 bases between them. Germline V gene data show CDR1 as DFQATT and CDR2 as SNEGSKA (reference sequence). As DNA, the CDR3 is TGCAGTGCGAAACTTCCCTCCTACGAGCAGTACTTC. Translation gives CSAKLPSYEQYF.

The chain is built from TRBV29-1 and TRBJ1-4; TRBD1 agrees at 9 bases. The germline V gene has CDR1 SQVTM and CDR2 ANQGSEA. The trim removed 4 bases at V and 8 bases at J, leaving 14 bases unmatched. The CDR3 is 16 amino acids. The CDR3: CSVGGTPGQGGEKLFF. For the CDR3, the DNA is TGCAGCGTTGGGGGTACGCCGGGACAGGGAGGAGAAAAACTGTTTTTT.

This clonotype was detected only a few times. The chain recombines TRBV25-1 with TRBJ2-5; D ambiguous. The CDR3 spans 14 residues. V was trimmed by 2 bases and J by 0 bases, leaving 7 bases between them. The germline CDR1 and CDR2 sequences are MGHDK and SYGVNS. CDR3 in DNA: TGTGCCAGCAGTGAAGCACTGTACCAAGAGACCCAGTACTTC. It specifies CASSEALYQETQYF.

This clonotype was picked up a small number of times. The rearrangement uses TRBV20-1 and TRBJ2-3, with TRBD1 identical over 7 bases. Germline assignment: CDR1 DFQATT and CDR2 SNEGSKA (reference sequence). The V gene end was trimmed by 8 bases and the J gene end by 8 bases; junction bases not matched to a gene: 19. The CDR3 runs 15 residues. The CDR3 DNA sequence: TGCAGTTGTTTCTTCCCGGGACAGTCATACAGTACGCAGTATTTT. Protein product: CSCFFPGQSYSTQYF.

This clonotype appeared a few times. V is TRBV6-1 and J is TRBJ2-1; no firm D call. This CDR3 comprises 16 residues. Germline values: CDR1 MNHNS, CDR2 SASEGT. The V end lost 4 bases, the J end lost 0 bases, and 13 bases lay between the germline ends. The DNA for the CDR3 is TGTGCCAGCAGTGGGTTTCGCCGGGTCTCCTACAATGAGCAGTTCTTC. The encoded protein is CASSGFRRVSYNEQFF.

This clonotype was recorded a few times. The rearrangement uses TRBV20-1 and TRBJ1-6; no clear D gene. The CDR3 has 13 amino acids. Looked up from germline, CDR1 is DFQATT and CDR2 is SNEGSKA (reference sequence). V lost 5 bases, J lost 7 bases, and 12 bases lay in between. The CDR3 nucleotides are TGCAGTGCTCCCTACCGGGCCAATTCACCCCTCCACTTT. It codes for CSAPYRANSPLHF.

A word on this clonotype: Since a much larger clone is just one base distant, this may be a read error. V usage is TRBV29-1 and J usage is TRBJ2-3, with TRBD2 matching 7 bases. The CDR3 runs 14 residues. Germline CDR1 is SQVTM and CDR2 is ANQGSEA. The CDR3 here is CGALMGGITDTQYF. The CDR3 DNA sequence: TGCGGCGCACTCATGGGGGGGATAACAGATACGCAGTATTTT.

This rearrangement joins TRBV5-1 to TRBJ2-5; maybe TRBD2 (5 bases). The CDR3 totals 15 residues. Germline lookup yields CDR1 SGHRS and CDR2 YFSETQ. V lost 4 bases and J 5 bases, leaving 18 bases between the germline ends. The CDR3 loop is CASSTVAGGLETQYF. The CDR3 nucleotides read TGCGCCAGCAGCACTGTCGCGGGCGGCCTGGAGACCCAGTACTTC.

The V gene is TRBV10-3, the J gene TRBJ1-2; possibly TRBD1 for D (6 bases). The CDR3 has 14 residues. Germline values: CDR1 ENHRY, CDR2 SYGVKD. Deletions cut 9 bases from V and 1 base from J, with 15 bases between. The CDR3 DNA is TGTGCCATTGGGGGGCACCCTCTTAACTATGGCTACACCTTC. It codes for CAIGGHPLNYGYTF.

The chain is built from TRBV7-2 and TRBJ1-5; tentative D call: TRBD1 (5 bases). Germline V gene lookup returns CDR1 SGHTA and CDR2 FQGNSA. Trimming left V 1 base short and J 3 bases short, with 10 bases between. There are 15 residues in the CDR3. CDR3 loop: CASSLGGRLNQPQHF. The CDR3 DNA sequence: TGTGCCAGCAGCTTAGGGGGACGGCTCAATCAGCCCCAGCATTTT.

The chain carries TRBV11-2 and TRBJ2-1; D ambiguous. The DNA end is a closer match to TRBJ2-7, so the J assignment may be wrong. The germline CDR1 and CDR2 sequences are SGHAT and FQNNGV. This CDR3 comprises 17 residues. CDR3 in DNA: TGTGCCAGCAGCTTAGACCGGGCCCATGATGATGGCAATGAGCAGTACTTC. Translating gives CASSLDRAHDDGNEQYF.